This T cell receptor (beta chain) was captured in a study of T cells expressing NK-cell markers. Study overall: The authors sequenced eight donors, of whom seven were HCMV-seropositive and one was seronegative.

On this clonotype itself: Its matching antigen is unknown.

Study-level findings and limits: NKG2C+ dominant clonotype frequencies in roughly six donors were roughly 1.0-7.0% of CD8+ T cells.

TCRdb reanalyzed the 5' RACE reads and collapses them to one entry per CDR3 protein, without DNA. The sample features 500,000 or so distinct CDR3 sequences, with approximately 3.6% in its top ten. The length of the CDR3 is 15 residues. From germline, CDR1 is MNHNS and CDR2 SASEGT. This clonotype originated in a man aged 18 to 29 in good health. Sequencing was performed on blood T cells: a sorted CD56 or NKG2C T cell subset, CD4+ or CD8+ T cells, or bulk PBMC T cells (not recorded which). This rearrangement joins TRBV6-1 to TRBJ2-5; TCRdb proposes TRBD2, but this gene call is untestable without DNA. The CDR3 loop reads CASSQKGLAGGTQYF.